This T cell receptor (beta chain) originates from a study of T cell repertoires in cytomegalovirus infection (dated by TCRdb to the late 2010s). Describing the broader study: Donor HLA type was relevant to the analysis, as public TCR beta signatures indicated carriage of CMV infection together with the matching HLA type.

Including the terminal cysteine and phenylalanine, the CDR3 comprises 14 residues. Just CDR3 DNA is preserved here, 42 bases in frame from base 1. V is reduced by 0 bases and J by 4 bases, leaving a spacing of 9 bases between them. The germline V gene specifies MNHEY as CDR1 and SVGEGT as CDR2. A note on this clonotype: Its antigen is still unknown. It has no much larger one-base neighbor in the sample; base qualities were not kept.

The sequencer listed for this sample is Illumina HiSeq 1500. TCRdb's own reprocessing of the public reads used fastp at Q25 and MiXCR and kept productive beta chains. Rows are unified per CDR3 protein, each entry keeping the most common DNA and genes. A total of more than 250,000 distinct CDR3 sequences appear in this sample, approximately 13% of them only once. Of the sample, roughly 8.7% is held by the ten largest clones. Points the paper makes about the study in general: In the ex vivo response, HLA-C-restricted CMV-specific TCR beta clonotypes were dominant, and in two of eight donors the single most frequent clonotype came from this HLA-C-restricted group. In both this cohort and an independent roughly 400-donor cohort, the cumulative frequency of public TCR beta family members distinguished carriers of CMV infection plus the relevant HLA type.

Sequenced material: PBMCs. The TCR originated in a human donor in good health (CMV status not recorded). Some clones in this sample may be carry-over from other donors' samples. The chain is made from TRBV6-2 or TRBV6-3 and TRBJ1-1, with no confidently assigned D gene. The DNA sequence is given as TGTGCCAGCAGTTACTCGGGTGTGGGCACTGAAGCTTTCTTT. Translated, it gives CASSYSGVGTEAFF.